Included here is one TCR beta chain sequence, with context. Germline V gene lookup returns CDR1 SGHDN and CDR2 FVKESK. Trimming left V 6 bases short and J 3 bases short, with 15 bases between. The CDR3 totals 14 residues. Profiling relied on immunoSEQ multiplex PCR, and the TCRdb table lists in-frame clones only, not all of them. The table includes 75,000 to 100,000 clones, 88% detected once. These data belong to a study of radiotherapy plus CTLA-4 blockade in lung cancer. V gene TRBV14 combines with J gene TRBJ2-7; D tentatively reads TRBD1 or TRBD2 (5 bases each). The receptor comes from a human donor with non-small cell lung cancer that progressed on radiotherapy plus ipilimumab. Sequencing used peripheral blood, obtained from a patient treated with radiotherapy plus ipilimumab. The CDR3 loop reads CASSPMGVNYEQYF. For the CDR3, the DNA is TGTGCCAGCAGTCCCATGGGGGTAAACTACGAGCAGTACTTC.